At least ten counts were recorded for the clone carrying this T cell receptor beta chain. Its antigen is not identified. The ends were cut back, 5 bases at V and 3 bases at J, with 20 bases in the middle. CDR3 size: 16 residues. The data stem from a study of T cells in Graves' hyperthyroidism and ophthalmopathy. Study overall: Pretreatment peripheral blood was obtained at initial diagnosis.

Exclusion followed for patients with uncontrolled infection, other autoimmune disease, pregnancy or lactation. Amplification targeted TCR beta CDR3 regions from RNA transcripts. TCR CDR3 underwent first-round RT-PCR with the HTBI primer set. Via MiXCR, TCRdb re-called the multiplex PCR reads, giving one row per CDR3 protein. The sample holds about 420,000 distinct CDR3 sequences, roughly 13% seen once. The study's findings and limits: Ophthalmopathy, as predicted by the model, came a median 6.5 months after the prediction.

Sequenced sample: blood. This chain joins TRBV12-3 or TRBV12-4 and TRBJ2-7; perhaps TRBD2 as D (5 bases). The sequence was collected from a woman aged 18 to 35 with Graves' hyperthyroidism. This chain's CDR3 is CASSTTPSWSIYEQYF. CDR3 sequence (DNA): TGTGCCAGCAGTACTACTCCTAGCTGGAGTATCTACGAGCAGTACTTC.